These T cell receptor beta chains were read from a single sample in a study of T cell responses to AZD1222 COVID-19 vaccine. TCRdb keeps only in-frame clones here, not all; method: immunoSEQ multiplex PCR. The table lists 100,000 to 150,000 clones, approximately 94% of them singletons. The sample in question was peripheral blood, obtained on day 0 of AZD1222 vaccination. These receptors all come from an adult in good health. Both conserved end residues are part of each CDR3. D genes are given only for firm matches. Size tells how often a clone was seen (once, few, many) or the class of an expanded clone, and some rows leave it out.

V gene: TRBV27
clone size: .
D gene: .
J gene: TRBJ2-2
CDR3 DNA: TGTGCCAGCTTAGGGATAAGCACCGGGGAGCTGTTTTTT
CDR3 protein: CASLGISTGELFF

V gene: TRBV7-3
clone size: .
D gene: TRBD2
J gene: TRBJ2-1
CDR3 DNA: TGTGCCAGCAGCCCAACTGCGGGAGGATTCTACAATGAGCAGTTCTTC
CDR3 protein: CASSPTAGGFYNEQFF

V gene: TRBV5-4
clone size: .
D gene: TRBD2
J gene: TRBJ2-3
CDR3 DNA: TGTGCCAGCAGCCCCGGACTAGCGGGGATAGATACGCAGTATTTT
CDR3 protein: CASSPGLAGIDTQYF

V gene: TRBV11-2
clone size: .
D gene: TRBD2
J gene: TRBJ2-7
CDR3 DNA: TGTGCCAGCAGTCGTCACCAAGGACTAGCGGGAGTCCACGAGCAGTACTTC
CDR3 protein: CASSRHQGLAGVHEQYF

V gene: TRBV5-1
clone size: .
D gene: TRBD2
J gene: TRBJ2-3
CDR3 DNA: TGCGCCAGCAACAGCGGGAGGGAGTCAGATACGCAGTATTTT
CDR3 protein: CASNSGRESDTQYF

V gene: TRBV7-2
clone size: .
D gene: .
J gene: TRBJ2-7
CDR3 DNA: TGTGCCAGCAGCCTAGGAGGGACTGTCCGGTACGAGCAGTACTTC
CDR3 protein: CASSLGGTVRYEQYF

V gene: TRBV4-3
clone size: few
D gene: .
J gene: TRBJ2-2
CDR3 DNA: TGCGCCAGCAGCCGAGAGCCTAGCCGGGAGCTGTTTTTT
CDR3 protein: CASSREPSRELFF

V gene: TRBV5-1
clone size: .
D gene: .
J gene: TRBJ1-4
CDR3 DNA: TGCGCCAGCAGCTACAAAACAGGGAGTGAAAAACTGTTTTTT
CDR3 protein: CASSYKTGSEKLFF

V gene: TRBV19
clone size: .
D gene: TRBD2
J gene: TRBJ2-1
CDR3 DNA: TGTGCCAGTAAAGCTAGCGGGGCTTACAATGAGCAGTTCTTC
CDR3 protein: CASKASGAYNEQFF

V gene: TRBV6-5
clone size: once
D gene: .
J gene: TRBJ1-3
CDR3 DNA: TGTGCCAGCAGTCCAGGCGCCTCTGGAAACACCATATATTTT
CDR3 protein: CASSPGASGNTIYF

V gene: TRBV4-1
clone size: once
D gene: .
J gene: TRBJ1-5
CDR3 DNA: TGCGCCAGCAGCCAAGTATGGGGGGTCAATCAGCCCCAGCATTTT
CDR3 protein: CASSQVWGVNQPQHF

V gene: TRBV10-3
clone size: .
D gene: .
J gene: TRBJ2-3
CDR3 DNA: TGTGCCATCAGTGAGTCGGAGGTGAAGGCAGATACGCAGTATTTT
CDR3 protein: CAISESEVKADTQYF

V gene: TRBV5-1
clone size: .
D gene: .
J gene: TRBJ1-4
CDR3 DNA: TGCGCCAGCAGCTGGACCGGGACCCCTTTTGAAAAACTGTTTTTT
CDR3 protein: CASSWTGTPFEKLFF

V gene: TRBV27
clone size: .
D gene: .
J gene: TRBJ1-4
CDR3 DNA: TGTGCCAGCAGTTCAAGACAGGAGGAAAAGGAAAAACTGTTTTTT
CDR3 protein: CASSSRQEEKEKLFF

V gene: TRBV4-1
clone size: .
D gene: .
J gene: TRBJ2-7
CDR3 DNA: TGCGCCAGCAGCCCCCCAGGTGGTAGCGGCTCCTACGAGCAGTACTTC
CDR3 protein: CASSPPGGSGSYEQYF

V gene: TRBV12-5
clone size: .
D gene: .
J gene: TRBJ1-4
CDR3 DNA: TGTGCTAGTGGTTTGGGTACGGGGGGAACTAATGAAAAACTGTTTTTT
CDR3 protein: CASGLGTGGTNEKLFF

V gene: TRBV5-5
clone size: .
D gene: .
J gene: TRBJ2-7
CDR3 DNA: TGTGCCAGCAGCTTTTGGGGCCCGCAGACCTACGAGCAGTACTTC
CDR3 protein: CASSFWGPQTYEQYF

V gene: TRBV11-2
clone size: once
D gene: TRBD2
J gene: TRBJ2-1
CDR3 DNA: TGTGCCAGCAGCCTATGGACTAGCGGGGAGCAGTTCTTC
CDR3 protein: CASSLWTSGEQFF

V gene: TRBV24-1
clone size: .
D gene: .
J gene: TRBJ1-1
CDR3 DNA: TGTGCCACCCCCTTGAGGACTGAAGCTTTCTTT
CDR3 protein: CATPLRTEAFF

V gene: TRBV11-3
clone size: .
D gene: .
J gene: TRBJ1-5
CDR3 DNA: TGTGCCAGCAGCCCGAGGTTCCAGGGAAGGCTATATAGCAATCAGCCCCAGCATTTT
CDR3 protein: CASSPRFQGRLYSNQPQHF

V gene: TRBV4-1
clone size: .
D gene: TRBD2
J gene: TRBJ2-5
CDR3 DNA: TGCGCCAGCAGCGAAGGGGGAGGACTAGCGGAGACCCAGTACTTC
CDR3 protein: CASSEGGGLAETQYF

V gene: TRBV7-2
clone size: .
D gene: .
J gene: TRBJ1-5
CDR3 DNA: TGTGCCAGCAGCCTCGGCAACGGCAATCAGCCCCAGCATTTT
CDR3 protein: CASSLGNGNQPQHF

V gene: TRBV9
clone size: .
D gene: TRBD2
J gene: TRBJ2-1
CDR3 DNA: TGTGCCAGCAGCGTCCCGGGACTAGCGGGAGCCGCCTCCCTGGACAATGAGCAGTTCTTC
CDR3 protein: CASSVPGLAGAASLDNEQFF

V gene: TRBV18
clone size: .
D gene: TRBD1
J gene: TRBJ1-5
CDR3 DNA: TGTGCCAGCTCCCGCGGGACAGGGGGCATTAGCAATCAGCCCCAGCATTTT
CDR3 protein: CASSRGTGGISNQPQHF

V gene: TRBV2
clone size: .
D gene: .
J gene: TRBJ2-7
CDR3 DNA: TGTGCCAGCAGTGAGAGGACTGCTAGCTCCTACGAGCAGTACTTC
CDR3 protein: CASSERTASSYEQYF

V gene: TRBV11-2
clone size: few
D gene: TRBD2
J gene: TRBJ2-2
CDR3 DNA: TGTGCCAGCAGCTTACCTAGCGGGAGGGCCGCCGGGGAGCTGTTTTTT
CDR3 protein: CASSLPSGRAAGELFF

V gene: TRBV3-1/TRBV3-2
clone size: .
D gene: .
J gene: TRBJ1-2
CDR3 DNA: TGTGCCAGCAGCCAACAGGGTTCCGGCTACACCTTC
CDR3 protein: CASSQQGSGYTF

V gene: TRBV28
clone size: .
D gene: TRBD2
J gene: TRBJ2-1
CDR3 DNA: TGTGCCAGCAAAATAGCGGGAGGCCTTTGGGATGAGCAGTTCTTC
CDR3 protein: CASKIAGGLWDEQFF

V gene: TRBV2
clone size: .
D gene: .
J gene: TRBJ1-5
CDR3 DNA: TGTGCCAGCAGGGGCTCGGGACGCCAACAGCCCCAGCATTTT
CDR3 protein: CASRGSGRQQPQHF

V gene: TRBV30
clone size: .
D gene: TRBD1
J gene: TRBJ1-3
CDR3 DNA: TGTGCCTGGGGGACAGGGTCAGGAAACACCATATATTTT
CDR3 protein: CAWGTGSGNTIYF

V gene: TRBV10-1
clone size: .
D gene: TRBD2
J gene: TRBJ2-1
CDR3 DNA: TGCGCCAGCAGTTCCTTGGGGGGCGGGAGGAACAATGAGCAGTTCTTC
CDR3 protein: CASSSLGGGRNNEQFF

V gene: TRBV6-1
clone size: .
D gene: .
J gene: TRBJ1-5
CDR3 DNA: TGTGCCAGCAGTGAAGATGCAGGGCCGATTAGCAATCAGCCCCAGCATTTT
CDR3 protein: CASSEDAGPISNQPQHF

V gene: TRBV21-1
clone size: .
D gene: .
J gene: TRBJ1-4
CDR3 DNA: TGTGCCAGCAGCCGGCGCGCGGGCGGGGCCCCTAATGAAAAACTGTTTTTT
CDR3 protein: CASSRRAGGAPNEKLFF

V gene: TRBV24-1
clone size: once
D gene: .
J gene: TRBJ1-1
CDR3 DNA: TGTGCCACCCGGGAGGGAGGAAACACTGAAGCTTTCTTT
CDR3 protein: CATREGGNTEAFF

V gene: TRBV7-2
clone size: .
D gene: .
J gene: TRBJ2-7
CDR3 DNA: TGTGCCAGCAGCTTAGGTACGGGGAGGGGGTCCGAGCAGTACTTC
CDR3 protein: CASSLGTGRGSEQYF

V gene: TRBV2
clone size: .
D gene: TRBD1
J gene: TRBJ1-2
CDR3 DNA: TGTGCCAGCAGGGAGACATTGACAGGGGGCTCTGTATATGGCTACACCTTC
CDR3 protein: CASRETLTGGSVYGYTF

V gene: TRBV5-6
clone size: .
D gene: TRBD1
J gene: TRBJ1-1
CDR3 DNA: TGTGCCAGCAGCCGCCAATCCGGACAGGGATGGATGGGTGAAGCTTTCTTT
CDR3 protein: CASSRQSGQGWMGEAFF